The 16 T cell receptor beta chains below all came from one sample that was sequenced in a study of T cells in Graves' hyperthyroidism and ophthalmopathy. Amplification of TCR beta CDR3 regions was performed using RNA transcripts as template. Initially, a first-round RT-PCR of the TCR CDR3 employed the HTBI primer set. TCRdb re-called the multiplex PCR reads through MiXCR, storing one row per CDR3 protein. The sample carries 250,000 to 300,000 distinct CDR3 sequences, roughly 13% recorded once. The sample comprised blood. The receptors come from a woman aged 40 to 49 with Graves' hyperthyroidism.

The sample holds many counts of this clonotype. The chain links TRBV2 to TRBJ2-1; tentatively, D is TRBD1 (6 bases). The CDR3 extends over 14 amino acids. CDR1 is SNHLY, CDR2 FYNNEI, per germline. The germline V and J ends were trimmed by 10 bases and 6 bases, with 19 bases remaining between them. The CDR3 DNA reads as TGTGCCATCCAACTTCCCCGAGGGGGCAATGAGCAGTTCTTC. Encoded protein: CAIQLPRGGNEQFF.

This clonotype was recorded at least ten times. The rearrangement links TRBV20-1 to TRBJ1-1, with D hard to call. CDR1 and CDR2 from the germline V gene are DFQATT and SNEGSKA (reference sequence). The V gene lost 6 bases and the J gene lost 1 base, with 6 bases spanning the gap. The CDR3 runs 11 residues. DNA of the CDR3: TGCAGTGCCCCGGGGAACACTGAAGCTTTCTTT. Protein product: CSAPGNTEAFF.

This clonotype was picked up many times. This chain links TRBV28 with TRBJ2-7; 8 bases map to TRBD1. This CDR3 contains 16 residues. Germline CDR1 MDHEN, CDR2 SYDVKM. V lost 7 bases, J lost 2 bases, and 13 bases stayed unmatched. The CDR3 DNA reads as TGTGCCAGCACACCACAAGGACAGGGAGTAACCTACGAGCAGTACTTC. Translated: CASTPQGQGVTYEQYF.

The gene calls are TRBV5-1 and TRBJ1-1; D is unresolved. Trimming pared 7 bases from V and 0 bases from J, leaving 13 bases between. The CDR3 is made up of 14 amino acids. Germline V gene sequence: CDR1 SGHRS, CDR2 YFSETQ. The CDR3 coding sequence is TGCGCCAGCTCGCAAGGCACAATGAACACTGAAGCTTTCTTT. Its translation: CASSQGTMNTEAFF.

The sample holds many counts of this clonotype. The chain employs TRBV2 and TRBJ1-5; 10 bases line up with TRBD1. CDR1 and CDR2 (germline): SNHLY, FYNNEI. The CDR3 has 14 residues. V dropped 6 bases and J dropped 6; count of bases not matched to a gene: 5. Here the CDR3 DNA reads TGTGCCAGCAGGGACAGGGGGTCCACTCAGCCCCAGCATTTT. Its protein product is CASRDRGSTQPQHF.

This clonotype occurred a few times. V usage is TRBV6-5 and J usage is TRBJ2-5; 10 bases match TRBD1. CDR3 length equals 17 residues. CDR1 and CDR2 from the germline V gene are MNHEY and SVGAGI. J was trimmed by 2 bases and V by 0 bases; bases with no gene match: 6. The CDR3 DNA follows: TGTGCCAGCAGTTACTCCTCGGGACAGGGGTTTCAAGAGACCCAGTACTTC. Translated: CASSYSSGQGFQETQYF.

The CDR3 sequence: CATSDGTSNEQFF. CDR3 in DNA: TGTGCCACCAGTGATGGGACTAGCAATGAGCAGTTCTTC. The rearrangement links TRBV24-1 to TRBJ2-1; 8 nucleotides line up with TRBD2. The CDR3 totals 13 residues. V lost 3 bases, J lost 6 bases, and 0 bases stayed unmatched. Germline-derived CDR1 and CDR2 are KGHDR and SFDVKD.

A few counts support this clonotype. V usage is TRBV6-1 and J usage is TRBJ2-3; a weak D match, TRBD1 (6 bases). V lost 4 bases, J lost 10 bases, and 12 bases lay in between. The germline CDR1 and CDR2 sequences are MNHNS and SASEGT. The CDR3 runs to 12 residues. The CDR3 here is CASSAGAEAQYF. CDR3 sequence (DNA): TGTGCCAGCAGTGCAGGGGCTGAGGCGCAGTATTTT.

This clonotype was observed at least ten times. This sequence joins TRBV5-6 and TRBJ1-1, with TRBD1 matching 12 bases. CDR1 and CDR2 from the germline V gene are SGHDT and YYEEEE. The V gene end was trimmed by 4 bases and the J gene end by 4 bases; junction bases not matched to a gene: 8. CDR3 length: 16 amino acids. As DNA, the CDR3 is TGTGCCAGCAGCGTAGGGGACAGGGGGCGCGGCACTGAAGCTTTCTTT. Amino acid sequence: CASSVGDRGRGTEAFF.

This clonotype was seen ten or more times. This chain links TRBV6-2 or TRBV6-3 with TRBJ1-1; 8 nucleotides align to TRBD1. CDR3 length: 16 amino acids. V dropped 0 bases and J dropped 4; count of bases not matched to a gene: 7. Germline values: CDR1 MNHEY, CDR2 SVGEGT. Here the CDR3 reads CASSYSRRGQVTEAFF. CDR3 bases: TGTGCCAGCAGTTACTCGCGCAGGGGGCAGGTCACTGAAGCTTTCTTT.

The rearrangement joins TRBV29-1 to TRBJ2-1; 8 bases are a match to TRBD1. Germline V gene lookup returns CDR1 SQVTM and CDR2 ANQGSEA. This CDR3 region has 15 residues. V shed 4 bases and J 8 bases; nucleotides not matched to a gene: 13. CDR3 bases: TGCAGCGTTGGGGGCAGGGGGCGGATTTTGGATGAGCAGTTCTTC. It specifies CSVGGRGRILDEQFF.

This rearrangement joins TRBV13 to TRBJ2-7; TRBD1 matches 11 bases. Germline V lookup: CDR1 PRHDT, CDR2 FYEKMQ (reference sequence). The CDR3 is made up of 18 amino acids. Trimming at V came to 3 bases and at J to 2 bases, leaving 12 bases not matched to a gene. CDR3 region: CASSLGQGDAGGPYEQYF. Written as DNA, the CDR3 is TGTGCCAGCAGCTTGGGACAGGGGGATGCGGGAGGGCCCTACGAGCAGTACTTC.

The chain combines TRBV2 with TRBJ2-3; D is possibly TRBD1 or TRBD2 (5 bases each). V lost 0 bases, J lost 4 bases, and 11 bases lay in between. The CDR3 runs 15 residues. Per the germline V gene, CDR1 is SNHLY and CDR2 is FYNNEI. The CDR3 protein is CASSEAGDSADTQYF. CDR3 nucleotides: TGTGCCAGCAGTGAAGCGGGAGACAGCGCAGATACGCAGTATTTT.

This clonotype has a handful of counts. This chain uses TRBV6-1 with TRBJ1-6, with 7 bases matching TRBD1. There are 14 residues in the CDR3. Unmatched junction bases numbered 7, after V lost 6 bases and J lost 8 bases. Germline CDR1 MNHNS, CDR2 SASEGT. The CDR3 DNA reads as TGTGCCAGCAGAACAACCCAGGGGGATTCACCCCTCCACTTT. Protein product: CASRTTQGDSPLHF.

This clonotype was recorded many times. CDR3 coding DNA: TGTGCCAGCACCCCCTGGGCCCCAGGCTACACCTTC. Amino acid sequence: CASTPWAPGYTF. V is TRBV12-3 or TRBV12-4 and J is TRBJ1-2; D remains ambiguous. The CDR3 loop spans 12 amino acids. Deletions cut 7 bases from V and 8 bases from J, with 14 bases between.

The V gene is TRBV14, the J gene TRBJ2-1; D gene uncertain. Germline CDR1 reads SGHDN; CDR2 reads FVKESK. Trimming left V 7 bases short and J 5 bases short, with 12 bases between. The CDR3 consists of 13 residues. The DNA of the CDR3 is TGTGCCAGCACCCTGTCGCCCAACAATGAGCAGTTCTTC. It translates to CASTLSPNNEQFF.